This T cell receptor beta chain was captured by sequencing in a study of post-analysis software for immune sequencing data (dated by TCRdb to between 2014 and 2017). For the study in its entirety: Relapsing-remitting, secondary progressive and progressive-relapsing multiple sclerosis were recorded as disease courses, and subtype annotation was lacking for some patients. A subset of samples was prepared in parallel using single-end sample barcoding, then pooled and co-amplified after Illumina adapter ligation. Patient repertoires were compared against roughly 11 previously published healthy control repertoires from donors aged roughly 6 to 26 years. General conclusions and limits of the study: The multiple sclerosis patient group was slightly younger than the control group. Strong co-clustering of samples prepared in the same batch was shown by direct clustering with F measure, prompting a batch-effect correction. Patients showed significantly higher frequencies than controls for several TRBV segments, among them TRBV5-6, TRBV5-1 and TRBV20-1. Multiple sclerosis patients had significantly lower normalized Chao1 diversity than controls, a result that suggests substantial peripheral T-cell clonal expansion.

A remark on this clonotype: It has no known antigen specificity. An end of the junction does not agree with germline; a read error may underlie this.

To demonstrate the VDJtools post-analysis software, TCR beta repertoires were profiled from the peripheral blood of more than ten young patients with multiple sclerosis. The multiple sclerosis patients were children and adolescents between roughly 6 and 16 years of age. Receptor libraries were prepared by PCR. The sequencer was an Illumina HiSeq 2500. To reduce PCR and sequencing biases, unique molecular identifiers were incorporated into the TCR beta cDNA libraries. Approximately 500,000 cDNA molecules were obtained per 1 to 10 million input T cells, so each molecule approximated one T cell. The patient libraries were prepared and sequenced using the same protocol as the earlier healthy control dataset. Within a given batch, samples were prepared together, multiplexed and sequenced on the same HiSeq lane. The paper's data handling went like this. MIGEC was used to process the raw barcoded reads, and molecular identifier groups with only a single read were discarded before consensus assembly and CDR3 extraction. VDJtools was used for post-analysis of the clonotype tables, with diversity normalized by down-sampling every dataset to the smallest sample size. In repertoire overlap clustering, CDR3 amino acid sequences, but not nucleotide sequences, were matched to correct batch-related cross-sample contamination. The public reads were reanalyzed by TCRdb: fastp trimming at Q25, MiXCR alignment, in-frame beta chains only. Entries are consolidated by CDR3 protein sequence, retaining the most common genes and DNA. The authors' filters were not applied to this entry. In this sample the table shows roughly 200,000 distinct CDR3 sequences, 29% of which occur a single time. 3% to 3.5% of the sample is held by the ten biggest clonotypes.

The germline V gene gives CDR1 as KGHDR and CDR2 as SFDVKD. The CDR3 covers 13 residues, taking in both the cysteine and the phenylalanine. CDR3 DNA only is kept here, 39 bases in frame from base 1. The clonotype was recovered from a girl aged 2-17 years with multiple sclerosis. Sequencing was done on a sample of blood. The receptor chain draws on TRBV24-1 and TRBJ1-1; TRBD1 is possibly the D segment (6 matching bases). The nucleotides are TGTGCCACCAGTGATCGACAGGTGGATACGCGGTATTTT. Translated, this gives CATSDRQVDTRYF.